Sequencing of this T cell receptor beta chain was carried out in a study of T cells in Graves' hyperthyroidism and ophthalmopathy. Whole-study findings and limits: From stable hyperthyroidism, ophthalmopathy was set apart by a 13 V-J model.

The CDR3 contains 18 residues. V trimming: 3 bases; J trimming: 5 bases; junction bases outside the gene matches: 14. Germline CDR1 KGHSH, CDR2 LQKENI. The CDR3 regions of TCR beta were amplified from RNA transcripts. HTBI primers drove first-round RT-PCR of the TCR CDR3. MiXCR, run by TCRdb on the multiplex PCR reads, gives a single entry per CDR3 protein. Of around 480,000 distinct CDR3 sequences listed, under 15% were seen once; the top ten hold 17%. A note on this clonotype: Its antigen is currently unknown.

The V call is TRBV18, the J call TRBJ2-7; 12 positions match TRBD2. The origin of this receptor is a woman between 18 and 29 years old with Graves' hyperthyroidism. The sequenced sample was blood. The CDR3 DNA reads as TGTGCCAGCTCACCCCGACTAGCGGGAGAATGGGGACGTCACGAGCAGTACTTC. Protein: CASSPRLAGEWGRHEQYF.